The 16 T cell receptor beta chains below all came from one sample that was sequenced in a study of graft-versus-host responses after intestinal transplantation. Measured with immunoSEQ multiplex PCR; TCRdb has only the in-frame clones, and not every one. Here the sample spans around 97,000 clones, roughly 89% being singletons. Their recognized antigens are unknown. The starting material was unstimulated CD4+ T cells sorted from spleen or lymph node cells, obtained before transplant. The receptors originated from a human donor who was the organ donor for an intestinal transplant.

The rearrangement links TRBV19 to TRBJ1-4; TRBD1 is a possible D gene (6 bases). This CDR3 has 14 amino acids. Trimming removed 7 bases at V and 11 bases at J, with 20 bases between. Per the germline V gene, CDR1 is LNHDA and CDR2 is SQIVND (reference sequence). The CDR3 coding sequence is TGTGCCAGTAACCCTAGGGACACTCATCCTAAACTGTTTTTT. This gives the protein CASNPRDTHPKLFF.

The rearrangement uses TRBV4-2 and TRBJ2-7; 10 positions match TRBD2. J gave up 0 bases and V 1 base, and 18 bases lay outside the gene matches. The germline gives CDR1 LGHNA, CDR2 YNFKEQ. CDR3 size: 21 residues. CDR3: CASSQGLVLAGPSLSSYEQYF. The DNA for the CDR3 is TGTGCCAGCAGCCAAGGGCTCGTACTAGCGGGGCCCTCCCTTAGCTCCTACGAGCAGTACTTC.

The rearrangement joins TRBV6-5 to TRBJ2-7; 7 positions match TRBD2. V was clipped by 0 bases and J by 0 bases; unmatched bases: 5. CDR3 length: 16 residues. Germline CDR1 MNHEY, CDR2 SVGAGI. CDR3 sequence reads: CASSYSTAGLSYEQYF. In DNA form, the CDR3 reads TGTGCCAGCAGTTACTCTACAGCGGGGCTCTCCTACGAGCAGTACTTC.

The V and J genes are TRBV19 and TRBJ1-2; D gene unclear. Germline values: CDR1 LNHDA, CDR2 SQIVND (reference sequence). V dropped 4 bases and J dropped 1 base, with 10 bases sitting between them. This CDR3 region has 14 residues. Written as DNA, the CDR3 is TGTGCCAGTAGTACCTCCCGGGTTAACTATGGCTACACCTTC. Translated, it gives CASSTSRVNYGYTF.

The chain couples TRBV5-1 to TRBJ2-2; 9 bases line up with TRBD2. Germline lookup yields CDR1 SGHRS and CDR2 YFSETQ. With V trimmed by 7 bases and J by 1 base, 5 bases remained unmatched. This CDR3 is built from 15 residues. The CDR3 sequence is CASGAGGRNTGELFF. In DNA, the CDR3 is TGCGCCAGCGGCGCGGGGGGGAGGAACACCGGGGAGCTGTTTTTT.

The V call is TRBV6-1, the J call TRBJ2-1; 8 nucleotides agree with TRBD2. Germline assignment: CDR1 MNHNS and CDR2 SASEGT. V lost 4 bases to trimming and J lost 3 bases; unmatched junction nucleotides: 14. The CDR3 totals 18 residues. The CDR3 region is CASSGPVGGRGVYNEQFF. The CDR3 nucleotides read TGTGCCAGCAGTGGGCCAGTGGGCGGGCGGGGGGTCTACAATGAGCAGTTCTTC.

This rearrangement joins TRBV6-1 to TRBJ1-4, with D maybe TRBD1 (6 bases). The CDR3 is made up of 14 amino acids. V lost 7 bases and J 3 bases, leaving 12 bases between the germline ends. The V gene's germline CDR1 is MNHNS and CDR2 SASEGT. CDR3 protein: CASNYRTANEKLFF. In nucleotides, the CDR3 is TGTGCCAGCAACTACCGGACAGCTAATGAAAAACTGTTTTTT.

V and J are TRBV4-3 and TRBJ2-1, with 9 bases lining up with TRBD2. This CDR3 is built from 19 residues. Germline loops: CDR1 LGHNA, CDR2 YSLEER. V was pared by 0 bases and J by 5 bases, with 14 bases of the junction left unmatched. CDR3 amino acids: CASSQDMWGVAGVHNEQFF. DNA of the CDR3: TGCGCCAGCAGCCAAGATATGTGGGGAGTAGCGGGGGTTCACAATGAGCAGTTCTTC.

The chain is built from TRBV18 and TRBJ1-1, with TRBD1 identical over 9 bases. This CDR3 spans 18 amino acids. Germline assignment: CDR1 KGHSH and CDR2 LQKENI. Trimming cost V 2 bases and J 1 base; bases outside gene matches: 11. The CDR3 here is CASSPGRPGQGGNTEAFF. The CDR3 nucleotides are TGTGCCAGCTCACCAGGGCGACCGGGACAGGGAGGGAACACTGAAGCTTTCTTT.

The chain uses TRBV27 and TRBJ2-7; 11 nucleotides align to TRBD1. Looked up from germline, CDR1 is MNHEY and CDR2 is SMNVEV (reference sequence). V was pared by 5 bases and J by 2 bases, with 2 bases of the junction left unmatched. The CDR3 is made up of 14 amino acids. CDR3: CASSPGQGAYEQYF. The DNA of the CDR3 is TGTGCCAGCAGTCCGGGACAGGGGGCCTACGAGCAGTACTTC.

This clone has only one observation. The chain couples TRBV9 to TRBJ2-3, with 12 bases aligning to TRBD2. The ends lost 4 bases at V and 5 bases at J; junction bases unmatched: 8. Looked up from germline, CDR1 is SGDLS and CDR2 is YYNGEE. This CDR3 is built from 16 residues. The CDR3 DNA follows: TGTGCCAGCAGCCCACTAGCGGGGGGTGTGGAAGATACGCAGTATTTT. Protein: CASSPLAGGVEDTQYF.

The rearrangement links TRBV5-5 to TRBJ2-1; 8 positions match TRBD1. Trimming removed 3 bases from V and 10 bases from J; junction bases left unmatched: 9. Germline V gene sequence: CDR1 SGHKS, CDR2 YYEKEE (reference sequence). The CDR3 loop spans 14 amino acids. The CDR3 bases are TGTGCCAGCAGCTCCGGACAGGGATTTCCGGAGCAGTTCTTC. This codes for CASSSGQGFPEQFF.

The sample holds a few counts of this clone. The chain recombines TRBV5-5 with TRBJ1-3; no clear D. V lost 7 bases to trimming and J lost 2 bases, with 10 bases between them. The CDR3 is 13 amino acids. Germline values: CDR1 SGHKS, CDR2 YYEKEE (reference sequence). CDR3 sequence reads: CASDVGAGNTIYF. The CDR3 DNA reads as TGTGCCAGCGACGTCGGGGCTGGAAACACCATATATTTT.

The J gene is TRBJ2-7, the V gene TRBV10-3; the D gene is possibly TRBD1 (6 bases). This CDR3 is 17 amino acids long. Trimming left V 2 bases short and J 4 bases short, with 21 bases between. The germline gives CDR1 ENHRY, CDR2 SYGVKD. The CDR3 DNA reads TGTGCCATCAGTGAGCCCAAATTCGTGACAGGCGCTTACGAGCAGTACTTC. Translating it yields CAISEPKFVTGAYEQYF.

The chain recombines TRBV6-1 with TRBJ2-3, with 7 nucleotides matching TRBD2. The CDR3 consists of 15 residues. Germline-derived CDR1 and CDR2 are MNHNS and SASEGT. The V segment lost 4 bases and the J segment 6 bases; nucleotides outside the gene matches: 10. The CDR3 coding sequence is TGTGCCAGCAGTGCGAGGACTAGTATTCGGGATACGCAGTATTTT. Translation gives CASSARTSIRDTQYF.

The chain recombines TRBV18 with TRBJ2-2; tentatively, D is TRBD1 (6 bases). V gave up 6 bases and J gave up 5 bases, with 16 bases separating them. The CDR3 is made up of 15 amino acids. CDR1 and CDR2 (germline): KGHSH, LQKENI. The CDR3 DNA reads as TGTGCCAGCTCGCAGCAGGGACACCGAACCGGGGAGCTGTTTTTT. Its protein is CASSQQGHRTGELFF.